What follows are 17 T cell receptor beta chains derived from one specimen sequenced in a study of a mutant IDH1 vaccine in newly diagnosed glioma. These TCRs are of unknown antigen specificity. Indicated time point: week 5, during vaccination. Every vaccine dose comprised 300 ug of mutant IDH1 20-mer peptide plus topical imiquimod. Clones were read by immunoSEQ multiplex PCR, and TCRdb kept only the in-frame ones, dropping some. Counted here are over 35,000 clones, approximately 91% occurring once; the ten biggest clones make up about 2.4%. The material was PBMCs, obtained from a glioma patient whose treatment included an IDH1 peptide vaccine. The receptors were gathered from a middle-aged man with glioma.

In regard to this clone: At one of its ends the junction is not consistent with the germline gene, which may arise from a read error. This rearrangement joins TRBV7-9 to TRBJ2-3, with D unresolved. The CDR3 sequence is 12 residues long. Germline values: CDR1 SEHNR, CDR2 FQNEAQ (reference sequence). CDR3 coding DNA: TGTGCCAGCAGCTTAGGTGAGCGCTCGGCCCGTTTT. Protein sequence: CASSLGERSARF.

The chain carries TRBV6-5 and TRBJ1-1, with no clear D. V lost 5 bases, J lost 4 bases, and 11 bases lay in between. The CDR3 length is 13 residues. Germline V gene lookup returns CDR1 MNHEY and CDR2 SVGAGI. This CDR3 reads CASSLPGGTEAFF. In DNA, the CDR3 is TGTGCCAGCAGTCTCCCAGGCGGCACTGAAGCTTTCTTT.

For the CDR3, the DNA is TGTGCCAGCAGTCGAAGGGAGGGTGGCAATCAGCCCCAGCATTTT. This translates into CASSRREGGNQPQHF. The chain joins TRBV2 to TRBJ1-5; D not resolved. The CDR3 length is 15 residues. V lost 5 bases and J 2 bases, leaving 13 bases between the germline ends. Germline V gives CDR1 SNHLY, CDR2 FYNNEI. Together with reference TRBV2 and TRBJ1-5, the CDR3 gives the full variable domain: EPEVTQTPSHQVTQMGQEVILRCVPISNHLYFYWYRQILGQKVEFLVSFYNNEISEKSEIFDDQFSVERPDGSNFTLKIRSTKLEDSAMYFCASSRREGGNQPQHFGDGTRLSIL.

The CDR3 coding sequence is TGTGCCAGCAGTGAGCGACAGAACAATCAGCCCCAGCATTTT. It translates to CASSERQNNQPQHF. J is TRBJ1-5 and V is TRBV2; tentative D call: TRBD1 (5 bases). Per the germline V gene, CDR1 is SNHLY and CDR2 is FYNNEI. CDR3 length equals 14 residues. The V gene lost 3 bases and the J gene lost 3 bases, with 9 bases spanning the gap.

This chain joins TRBV10-3 and TRBJ1-1, with D possibly being TRBD1 (6 bases). The CDR3 covers 14 residues. Germline CDR1 ENHRY, CDR2 SYGVKD. V lost 8 bases and J lost 3, with 16 bases in between. CDR3 nucleotides: TGTGCCATCGCCGAGGGGGTGAGATACACTGAAGCTTTCTTT. Residues: CAIAEGVRYTEAFF.

The chain employs TRBV19 and TRBJ1-4; D gene unclear. Trimming removed 6 bases from V and 0 bases from J, with 17 bases in between. This CDR3 has 17 amino acids. The germline gives CDR1 LNHDA, CDR2 SQIVND (reference sequence). CDR3 in DNA: TGTGCCAGTAGCAGACGGCTAGTCACTGCAACTAATGAAAAACTGTTTTTT. Translating gives CASSRRLVTATNEKLFF.

The V and J genes are TRBV4-1 and TRBJ2-1, with TRBD2 matching 8 bases. The CDR3 has 15 amino acids. CDR1 is MGHRA, CDR2 YSYEKL, per germline. Trimming at V came to 3 bases and at J to 8 bases, leaving 9 bases not matched to a gene. The CDR3 protein is CASSQNSGSPYEQFF. The CDR3 coding sequence is TGCGCCAGCAGCCAGAACAGCGGGAGTCCCTATGAGCAGTTCTTC.

V gene TRBV7-9 combines with J gene TRBJ1-1; the D gene is possibly TRBD1 (5 bases). V was pared by 5 bases and J by 5 bases, with 15 bases between. The CDR3 has 14 residues. From germline, CDR1 is SEHNR and CDR2 FQNEAQ (reference sequence). CDR3 sequence: CASSPGTWGTEAFF. In DNA form, the CDR3 reads TGTGCCAGCAGCCCCGGGACCTGGGGGACTGAAGCTTTCTTT.

The chain combines TRBV4-1 with TRBJ2-7; 9 bases match TRBD2. From germline, CDR1 is MGHRA and CDR2 YSYEKL. The J segment lost 2 bases and the V segment lost 0 bases, leaving 8 bases of the junction unmatched. This CDR3 has 17 amino acids. The CDR3 DNA sequence: TGCGCCAGCAGCCAAGATTTAAAGCGGGAGGCGACCTACGAGCAGTACTTC. Translated, it gives CASSQDLKREATYEQYF.

The rearrangement links TRBV5-4 to TRBJ2-1; TRBD2 matches 7 bases. Germline V lookup: CDR1 SGHNT, CDR2 YYREEE (reference sequence). V was clipped by 0 bases and J by 5 bases; unmatched bases: 5. The CDR3 is 15 residues long. The CDR3 DNA sequence: TGTGCCAGCAGCTTGGATGGACTAGTGGACAATGAGCAGTTCTTC. Translated: CASSLDGLVDNEQFF.

This chain links TRBV27 with TRBJ2-2, with TRBD2 matching 15 bases. This CDR3 has 14 residues. The junction had 2 bases not matched to a gene; V was cut back by 7 bases and J by 8 bases. Per the germline V gene, CDR1 is MNHEY and CDR2 is SMNVEV (reference sequence). The chain's CDR3 is CASTGTSGRGELFF. CDR3 DNA sequence: TGTGCCAGCACCGGGACTAGCGGGAGGGGGGAGCTGTTTTTT.

This sequence joins TRBV19 and TRBJ1-1; D not resolved. Germline V lookup: CDR1 LNHDA, CDR2 SQIVND (reference sequence). The CDR3 length is 12 residues. Trimming stripped 8 bases from V and 0 bases from J, with 7 bases between. This chain's CDR3 is CASARLNTEAFF. For the CDR3, the DNA is TGTGCCAGTGCCCGGCTGAACACTGAAGCTTTCTTT.

The chain joins TRBV10-1 to TRBJ2-2; possible D gene TRBD2, 5 bases. Germline V lookup: CDR1 WNHNN, CDR2 SYGVQD (reference sequence). The length of the CDR3 is 14 residues. Trimming took off 5 bases at V and 2 bases at J, with 9 bases between the two ends. The CDR3 nucleotides read TGCGCCAGCAGTAGCGGAATCAACACCGGGGAGCTGTTTTTT. Amino acid sequence: CASSSGINTGELFF.

V gene TRBV15 combines with J gene TRBJ1-1; D perhaps matches TRBD1 (5 bases). CDR3 length equals 13 residues. The germline CDR1 and CDR2 sequences are LNHNV and YYDKDF (reference sequence). V lost 0 bases and J lost 4, with 6 bases in between. CDR3 DNA sequence: TGTGCCACCAGCAGAGATGGGGGCACTGAAGCTTTCTTT. As protein: CATSRDGGTEAFF.

J is TRBJ2-1 and V is TRBV5-1; D is unclear. Germline V gives CDR1 SGHRS, CDR2 YFSETQ. This CDR3 comprises 13 residues. The V end was cut by 4 bases, the J end by 6 bases, with 11 bases between. CDR3 in amino acids: CASSPGWVNEQFF. In nucleotides, the CDR3 is TGCGCCAGCAGCCCTGGCTGGGTCAATGAGCAGTTCTTC.

The V and J genes are TRBV6-6 and TRBJ1-1; the match to TRBD1 covers 7 bases. The J segment lost 11 bases and the V segment lost 4 bases, leaving 10 bases of the junction unmatched. This CDR3 contains 13 residues. Germline lookup yields CDR1 MNHNY and CDR2 SVGAGI (reference sequence). The CDR3 loop reads CASSSGQEGYAFF. The DNA of the CDR3 is TGTGCCAGCAGTTCCGGACAGGAAGGATATGCTTTCTTT.

The chain joins TRBV2 to TRBJ2-1, with 7 bases fitting TRBD1. Germline V lookup: CDR1 SNHLY, CDR2 FYNNEI. With 1 base clipped from V and 8 bases from J, the junction kept 5 bases outside the gene matches. The CDR3 contains 14 residues. The CDR3 DNA sequence: TGTGCCAGCAGTGAAGGGACAGGTGGAGATGAGCAGTTCTTC. It yields the protein CASSEGTGGDEQFF. Full variable domain (rest looked up from reference TRBV2 and TRBJ2-1): EPEVTQTPSHQVTQMGQEVILRCVPISNHLYFYWYRQILGQKVEFLVSFYNNEISEKSEIFDDQFSVERPDGSNFTLKIRSTKLEDSAMYFCASSEGTGGDEQFFGPGTRLTVL.